The 27 T cell receptor beta chains listed next were all sequenced from one sample in a study of T cell clonality in common variable immunodeficiency. Profiled with immunoSEQ multiplex PCR; TCRdb holds only in-frame clones, not every one. The sample holds fewer than 50,000 clones, and no clone turns up only once. Specimen: peripheral blood mononuclear cells. The receptor set was obtained from a person between 18 and 69 years old in good health.

In this sample, this clone turned up many times. The read comes to an end 3 residues before the CDR3 does, leaving the germline J gene to fill in the end. The chain employs TRBV7-2 and TRBJ2-5, with a weak D call TRBD2 (6 bases). CDR1 is SGHTA, CDR2 FQGNSA, per germline. V lost 8 bases to trimming and J lost 5 bases, with 15 bases between them. This CDR3 contains 13 residues. CDR3 region: CASESRGDETQYF. The covered CDR3 bases are TGTGCCAGCGAATCGCGGGGAGACGAGACC.

Many counts were recorded for this clone. The read halts 3 residues ahead of the CDR3 end, with the missing end drawn from the germline J gene. The chain is built from TRBV15 and TRBJ2-7, with 10 bases identical to TRBD1. The CDR3 is 12 residues long. Germline loops: CDR1 LNHNV, CDR2 YYDKDF (reference sequence). Losses at the gene ends were 9 bases for V and 5 bases for J; bases not matched to a gene: 4. Partial CDR3 DNA: TGTGCCACGACAGGGGGCGAAGACGAG. As protein: CATTGGEDE. The whole CDR3 reads CATTGGEDEQYF.

This clone came up many times. The sequence runs out 3 residues before the end of the CDR3; the remainder is reconstructed from the germline J gene. The gene calls are TRBV20-1 and TRBJ2-1; 7 bases map to TRBD2. This CDR3 contains 14 residues. Germline V gene lookup returns CDR1 DFQATT and CDR2 SNEGSKA (reference sequence). The J segment lost 4 bases and the V segment lost 2 bases, leaving 5 bases of the junction unmatched. The CDR3 spells CSARRGVAYNEQFF. Incomplete CDR3 DNA: TGCAGTGCTAGACGGGGGGTCGCTTACAATGAG.

This clone was found many times. Read data end 3 residues before the CDR3 end; the end is taken from the germline J gene. The V call is TRBV19, the J call TRBJ1-2, with D maybe TRBD1 (6 bases). With 5 bases removed from V and 4 bases from J, the gap between germline ends came to 17 bases. CDR3 size: 15 residues. From germline, CDR1 is LNHDA and CDR2 SQIVND (reference sequence). CDR3 protein: CASSERQEQPYGYTF. CDR3 bases read: TGTGCCAGTAGTGAAAGACAGGAACAACCCTATGGC.

This clone was observed many times. Read sequence stops 3 residues before the CDR3 end, and the germline J gene provides the missing end. The chain employs TRBV11-2 and TRBJ2-1, with D possibly matching TRBD1 (6 bases). CDR3 length equals 15 residues. V lost 4 bases, J lost 3 bases, and 13 bases lay in between. CDR1 and CDR2 from the germline V gene are SGHAT and FQNNGV. Partial CDR3 DNA: TGTGCCAGCAGCTCGGAAAAGACAGGCTACAATGAG. This translates into CASSSEKTGYNE. The full CDR3 reads CASSSEKTGYNEQFF.

Many counts were recorded for this clone. With the read ending 3 residues before the CDR3 end, the germline J gene is used to fill in that end. The chain has TRBV7-9 and TRBJ1-6; TRBD1 matches at 7 bases. J lost 6 bases, V lost 5 bases, and 7 bases had no gene match. Germline V gene data show CDR1 as SEHNR and CDR2 as FQNEAQ (reference sequence). This CDR3 is built from 15 residues. CDR3 bases read: TGTGCCAGCAGCGGAGGGACAGAAAGTAATTCACCC. Protein product: CASSGGTESNSP. The whole CDR3 protein is CASSGGTESNSPLHF. The full variable domain, rest sourced from reference TRBV7-9 and TRBJ1-6, is DTGVSQNPRHKITKRGQNVTFRCDPISEHNRLYWYRQTLGQGPEFLTYFQNEAQLEKSRLLSDRFSAERPKGSFSTLEIQRTEQGDSAMYLCASSGGTESNSPLHFGNGTRLTVT.

There are a few counts of this clone. The CDR3 extends 3 residues past the end of the read, so its final part is completed from the germline J gene. V and J are TRBV7-9 and TRBJ2-7; D may be TRBD2 (7 bases). This CDR3 is built from 15 residues. CDR1 SEHNR and CDR2 FQNEAQ come from the germline V gene (reference sequence). Trimming took off 5 bases at V and 4 bases at J, with 18 bases between the two ends. The part of the CDR3 DNA that was read is TGTGCCAGCAGCAAAGGGCCGGGGGGCGGATACGAG. Its translation is CASSKGPGGGYE. The whole CDR3 reads CASSKGPGGGYEQYF. Drawing the rest from reference TRBV7-9 and TRBJ2-7, the complete variable domain is DTGVSQNPRHKITKRGQNVTFRCDPISEHNRLYWYRQTLGQGPEFLTYFQNEAQLEKSRLLSDRFSAERPKGSFSTLEIQRTEQGDSAMYLCASSKGPGGGYEQYFGPGTRLTVT.

This clone was recorded at least ten times. The read comes to an end 3 residues before the CDR3 does, leaving the germline J gene to fill in the end. The V gene is TRBV30, the J gene TRBJ1-5; 7 bases match TRBD1. The germline V gene encodes CDR1 GTSNPN and CDR2 SVGIG (reference sequence). Germline trimming cut 4 bases from V and 1 base from J; bases unmatched to any gene: 4. CDR3 length equals 14 residues. CDR3 bases read: TGTGCCTGGAACAGGGGAGGGAGCAATCAGCCC. As protein: CAWNRGGSNQP. The CDR3 as a whole reads CAWNRGGSNQPQHF.

This clone was recorded at least ten times. The CDR3 bases that were read are TGCGCCAGCAGCTTGGAGGGGGACATTCGTTCCTCTGGAAACACC. It specifies CASSLEGDIRSSGNT. The full-length CDR3 reads as CASSLEGDIRSSGNTIYF. The chain combines TRBV5-1 with TRBJ1-3, with D maybe TRBD1 (6 bases). The CDR3 goes on 3 residues after the read ends, and that part is filled in from the germline J gene. This CDR3 comprises 18 residues. Germline CDR1 reads SGHRS; CDR2 reads YFSETQ. V was shortened by 0 bases and J by 0 bases, with 16 bases between the two germline ends. Combining the CDR3 with reference TRBV5-1 and TRBJ1-3 gives the whole variable domain KAGVTQTPRYLIKTRGQQVTLSCSPISGHRSVSWYQQTPGQGLQFLFEYFSETQRNKGNFPGRFSGRQFSNSRSEMNVSTLELGDSALYLCASSLEGDIRSSGNTIYFGEGSWLTVV.

This clone was picked up many times. The read comes to an end 3 residues before the CDR3 does, leaving the germline J gene to fill in the end. V and J are TRBV5-1 and TRBJ2-3; 9 positions match TRBD1. The CDR3 spans 15 residues. The ends lost 4 bases at V and 1 base at J; junction bases unmatched: 4. Germline CDR1 SGHRS, CDR2 YFSETQ. The part of the CDR3 DNA that was read is TGCGCCAGCAGCCCATGGACAGGGGGCACAGATACG. This gives the protein CASSPWTGGTDT. The full CDR3 is CASSPWTGGTDTQYF. Full variable domain (missing parts from reference TRBV5-1 and TRBJ2-3): KAGVTQTPRYLIKTRGQQVTLSCSPISGHRSVSWYQQTPGQGLQFLFEYFSETQRNKGNFPGRFSGRQFSNSRSEMNVSTLELGDSALYLCASSPWTGGTDTQYFGPGTRLTVL.

There are many counts of this clone. The CDR3 end falls 3 residues outside the read, so it is completed with the germline J gene. This rearrangement joins TRBV20-1 to TRBJ2-7, with 7 bases aligning to TRBD2. V dropped 5 bases and J dropped 3; count of bases not matched to a gene: 10. This CDR3 has 14 amino acids. CDR1 DFQATT and CDR2 SNEGSKA come from the germline V gene (reference sequence). The CDR3 protein is CSALPGGSRYEQYF. The DNA read from the CDR3 is TGCAGTGCTCTCCCCGGGGGGTCCCGCTACGAG.

Many counts were recorded for this clone. The CDR3 sequence: CASRNEAGTGGRYGYTF. The DNA read from the CDR3 is TGTGCCAGCCGAAATGAGGCCGGGACAGGGGGCCGATACGGC. V usage is TRBV28 and J usage is TRBJ1-2; 12 bases align to TRBD1. The CDR3 is cut off 3 residues early in the read; its end comes from the germline J gene. The CDR3 spans 17 residues. The germline CDR1 and CDR2 sequences are MDHEN and SYDVKM.

This clone was seen repeatedly, ten times or more. The read stops 3 residues short of the end of the CDR3; the missing end is completed from the germline J gene. This chain uses TRBV12-3 or TRBV12-4 with TRBJ2-7; D gene ambiguous. The V and J ends lost 1 base and 6 bases respectively, with 19 bases between them. CDR3 length: 16 amino acids. CDR3 loop: CASSLVGGKGTLEQYF. Partial CDR3 DNA: TGTGCCAGCAGTTTAGTCGGCGGAAAAGGAACCCTCGAG.

This clone was counted many times. Read coverage stops 3 residues before the CDR3 terminus; the germline J gene supplies the remainder. This chain connects TRBV11-3 to TRBJ2-7; D is perhaps TRBD2 (6 bases). The V end lost 0 bases, the J end lost 3 bases, and 9 bases lay between the germline ends. There are 14 residues in the CDR3. CDR1 and CDR2 (germline): SGHNT, YENEEA. This CDR3 is CASSLDGGDYEQYF. Partial CDR3 DNA: TGTGCCAGCAGCTTAGACGGGGGAGACTACGAG.

Ten or more counts support this clone. The CDR3 is cut off 3 residues early in the read; its end comes from the germline J gene. This chain uses TRBV6-1 with TRBJ1-3; D unresolved. The germline V gene has CDR1 MNHNS and CDR2 SASEGT. The CDR3 sequence is 13 residues long. The V gene lost 1 base and the J gene lost 8 bases, with 9 bases spanning the gap. CDR3 in amino acids: CASSEVAGYTIYF. The CDR3 bases that were read are TGTGCCAGCAGTGAAGTGGCGGGGTACACC.

This clone was counted at least ten times. Read coverage stops 3 residues before the CDR3 terminus; the germline J gene supplies the remainder. V gene TRBV7-9 combines with J gene TRBJ1-2, with 11 nucleotides matching TRBD1. CDR1 is SEHNR and CDR2 is FQNEAQ in the germline V gene (reference sequence). The CDR3 runs 15 residues. Unmatched junction bases numbered 8, after V lost 6 bases and J lost 5 bases. The sequenced CDR3 bases are TGTGCCAGCAGTCAGGACAGGGGGCGACGGTATGGC. Its protein product is CASSQDRGRRYG. The whole CDR3 sequence reads CASSQDRGRRYGYTF.

This clone was picked up many times. The read is 3 residues too short to cover the CDR3 end, so that end is filled in from the germline J gene. This chain links TRBV7-8 with TRBJ1-6; D gene unclear. CDR1 SGHVS and CDR2 FQNEAQ come from the germline V gene. This CDR3 contains 14 residues. The ends were cut back, 5 bases at V and 7 bases at J, with 12 bases in the middle. The CDR3 is CASSLSDGNSPLHF. The covered CDR3 bases are TGTGCCAGCAGCCTCAGCGATGGAAATTCACCC.

The table lists this clone with many counts. The read ends 3 residues shy of where the CDR3 ends; the end is completed using the germline J gene. The chain couples TRBV2 to TRBJ2-3; possibly TRBD1 for D (6 bases). Per the germline V gene, CDR1 is SNHLY and CDR2 is FYNNEI. This CDR3 is built from 13 residues. V lost 9 bases to trimming and J lost 1 base, with 11 bases between them. Partial CDR3 DNA: TGTGCCAGAGCTAGGACAGGCACAGATACG. Protein sequence: CARARTGTDT. The CDR3 in its entirety is CARARTGTDTQYF.

This clone appeared many times. The read ends 3 residues shy of where the CDR3 ends; the end is completed using the germline J gene. The chain employs TRBV5-1 and TRBJ1-2; 7 nucleotides agree with TRBD1. The CDR3 runs 13 residues. The V gene end was trimmed by 5 bases and the J gene end by 0 bases; junction bases not matched to a gene: 1. In germline, CDR1 is SGHRS, CDR2 YFSETQ. The DNA read from the CDR3 is TGCGCCAGCAGTCAGGGGGCTAACTATGGC. Its translation is CASSQGANYG. The entire CDR3 is CASSQGANYGYTF.

This clone has a count of ten or more. The DNA read from the CDR3 is TGTGCCAGCAAACCTAGGGACAGTTCCTACGAG. It specifies CASKPRDSSYE. The whole CDR3 reads CASKPRDSSYEQYF. V gene TRBV27 combines with J gene TRBJ2-7, with 7 bases identical to TRBD1. The read terminates 3 residues before the CDR3 end, so the remaining end is supplied by the germline J gene. This CDR3 comprises 14 residues. The ends lost 7 bases at V and 1 base at J; junction bases unmatched: 7. CDR1 is MNHEY, CDR2 SMNVEV, per germline (reference sequence).

This clone was detected many times. The read comes to an end 3 residues before the CDR3 does, leaving the germline J gene to fill in the end. The V and J genes are TRBV10-3 and TRBJ2-7; D gene unclear. CDR1 and CDR2 from the germline V gene are ENHRY and SYGVKD. The CDR3 has 11 amino acids. V dropped 4 bases and J dropped 5 bases, with 6 bases sitting between them. The CDR3 is CAISGSDEQYF. Incomplete CDR3 DNA: TGTGCCATCAGTGGATCAGACGAG.

In its sample, this clone was seen a few times. From the germline J gene comes the end of the CDR3, since the read stops 3 residues before it. The chain links TRBV18 to TRBJ2-7; a possible D gene is TRBD2 (6 bases). Trimming shortened V by 3 bases and J by 4 bases, and 13 bases separated the two germline ends. From germline, CDR1 is KGHSH and CDR2 LQKENI. The CDR3 covers 14 residues. CDR3 DNA (partial): TGTGCCAGCTCACCCGGGGGAGCGACATACGAG. This sequence encodes CASSPGGATYE. The full CDR3 reads CASSPGGATYEQYF.

In its sample, this clone was seen many times. The missing CDR3 end, 3 residues past where the read stops, is filled in from the germline J gene. The chain joins TRBV24-1 to TRBJ2-1, with D possibly being TRBD1 (5 bases). Trimming removed 4 bases at V and 0 bases at J, with 18 bases between. Germline loops: CDR1 KGHDR, CDR2 SFDVKD. This CDR3 is 18 amino acids long. The CDR3 loop reads CATSEATRQLISYNEQFF. CDR3 bases read: TGTGCCACCAGTGAGGCTACTCGACAGCTCATCTCCTACAATGAG.

This clone has at least ten counts. The read falls 3 residues short of the CDR3 end, and the missing part is taken from the germline J gene. The chain has TRBV6-2 or TRBV6-3 and TRBJ2-3, with a possible D match to TRBD1 (5 bases). Trimming cost V 6 bases and J 0 bases, with 16 bases left between them. CDR1 and CDR2 (germline): MNHEY, SVGEGT. CDR3 length: 16 residues. Partial CDR3 DNA: TGTGCCAGCAGCCAGGAGCTGGCAGGGAGCACAGATACG. This encodes CASSQELAGSTDT. The CDR3 in its entirety is CASSQELAGSTDTQYF.

This clone was seen many times. Read coverage stops 3 residues before the CDR3 terminus; the germline J gene supplies the remainder. The chain carries TRBV7-3 and TRBJ2-1; TRBD2 agrees at 10 bases. This CDR3 region has 14 residues. The V and J ends lost 5 bases and 8 bases, in that order; junction bases with no gene match: 6. Germline V gene sequence: CDR1 SGHTA, CDR2 FQGTGA. The CDR3 spells CASSPTGLADEQFF. Partial CDR3 DNA: TGTGCCAGCAGCCCCACCGGACTAGCGGATGAG.

In this sample, this clone turned up many times. The CDR3 is cut off 3 residues early in the read; its end comes from the germline J gene. The rearrangement links TRBV11-2 to TRBJ1-4, with D tentatively TRBD1 (5 bases). Per germline, CDR1 SGHAT and CDR2 FQNNGV. CDR3 length: 14 amino acids. V gave up 3 bases and J gave up 10 bases, with 15 bases separating them. The sequenced CDR3 bases are TGTGCCAGCAGCTTTGAACCGGGGGGTAGAAAA. Protein sequence: CASSFEPGGRK. The CDR3 in its entirety is CASSFEPGGRKLFF.

Note on this clone: The read ends 3 residues early relative to the CDR3; the germline J gene fills the gap. This chain uses TRBV30 with TRBJ1-3, with D perhaps matching TRBD1 (5 bases). The CDR3 has 15 amino acids. Trimming pared 0 bases from V and 0 bases from J, leaving 9 bases between. Looked up from germline, CDR1 is GTSNPN and CDR2 is SVGIG (reference sequence). The covered CDR3 bases are TGTGCCTGGAGTGTACTGCAGGGCTCTGGAAACACC. This sequence encodes CAWSVLQGSGNT. The CDR3 in its entirety is CAWSVLQGSGNTIYF.